Shown below are 27 T cell receptor beta chains from a single sample sequenced in a study of cytomegalovirus exposure and HLA in healthy donors. This PCR relied on a set of 60 Vbeta primers and 13 Jbeta primers. Sequencing was performed with immunoSEQ multiplex PCR; in TCRdb, only in-frame clones are kept and a portion is missing. This table has under 140,000 clones, 76% appearing once. The material sequenced was PBMCs. The receptors stem from a man aged 30 to 39 in good health and CMV-seropositive.

This chain uses TRBV30 with TRBJ1-1, with 9 bases matching TRBD1. The ends lost 8 bases at V and 1 base at J; junction bases unmatched: 8. Germline V gene sequence: CDR1 GTSNPN, CDR2 SVGIG (reference sequence). CDR3 length equals 14 residues. This CDR3 reads CAGDRAMGNTEAFF. Written as DNA, the CDR3 is TGTGCCGGGGACAGGGCGATGGGGAACACTGAAGCTTTCTTT.

J is TRBJ2-1 and V is TRBV19; 7 bases are shared with TRBD2. With 5 bases clipped from V and 9 bases from J, the junction kept 19 bases outside the gene matches. Germline V gene lookup returns CDR1 LNHDA and CDR2 SQIVND (reference sequence). The CDR3 covers 17 residues. The CDR3 region is CASSGPSGTNPWGEQFF. As DNA, the CDR3 is TGTGCCAGTAGTGGGCCTAGCGGAACTAACCCCTGGGGTGAGCAGTTCTTC.

The V and J genes are TRBV10-3 and TRBJ1-3, with 7 bases lining up with TRBD1. The germline gives CDR1 ENHRY, CDR2 SYGVKD. The junction had 8 bases not matched to a gene; V was cut back by 0 bases and J by 0 bases. The CDR3 is 18 amino acids. The CDR3 reads CAISESTQGSRSGNTIYF. CDR3 coding DNA: TGTGCCATCAGTGAGTCCACACAGGGGTCCCGCTCTGGAAACACCATATATTTT.

The chain recombines TRBV14 with TRBJ2-7; a weak D match, TRBD2 (6 bases). Looked up from germline, CDR1 is SGHDN and CDR2 is FVKESK. The germline V and J ends were trimmed by 4 bases and 5 bases, with 21 bases remaining between them. This CDR3 has 16 amino acids. CDR3 sequence: CASSLGGLAGHNEQYF. In nucleotides, the CDR3 is TGTGCCAGCAGCCTCGGCGGCCTGGCGGGGCATAACGAGCAGTACTTC.

The chain links TRBV5-4 to TRBJ2-2, with 7 bases fitting TRBD2. The germline V gene has CDR1 SGHNT and CDR2 YYREEE (reference sequence). CDR3 size: 14 residues. V shed 5 bases and J 9 bases; nucleotides not matched to a gene: 10. CDR3 sequence (DNA): TGTGCCAGCAGTCTCGGGACTACCCCCAGGGAGCTGTTTTTT. Translated, it gives CASSLGTTPRELFF.

The gene calls are TRBV19 and TRBJ1-2, with a weak D call TRBD1 (6 bases). V was shortened by 7 bases and J by 5 bases, with 17 bases between the two germline ends. The CDR3 covers 14 residues. Per the germline V gene, CDR1 is LNHDA and CDR2 is SQIVND (reference sequence). DNA of the CDR3: TGTGCCAGTACCGAATTAGGGGGACCTTATGGCTACACCTTC. Its translation: CASTELGGPYGYTF. Filled out from reference TRBV19 and TRBJ1-2, the complete variable domain reads DGGITQSPKYLFRKEGQNVTLSCEQNLNHDAMYWYRQDPGQGLRLIYYSQIVNDFQKGDIAEGYSVSREKKESFPLTVTSAQKNPTAFYLCASTELGGPYGYTFGSGTRLTVV.

The chain carries TRBV5-1 and TRBJ1-2, with TRBD1 matching over 10 bases. The CDR3 runs 17 residues. Per germline, CDR1 SGHRS and CDR2 YFSETQ. V dropped 3 bases and J dropped 0; count of bases not matched to a gene: 8. The CDR3 region has the DNA TGCGCCAGCAGCTCTCCCGGGACAGGGGTCGCTAACTATGGCTACACCTTC. Protein product: CASSSPGTGVANYGYTF. Combining the CDR3 with reference TRBV5-1 and TRBJ1-2 gives the whole variable domain KAGVTQTPRYLIKTRGQQVTLSCSPISGHRSVSWYQQTPGQGLQFLFEYFSETQRNKGNFPGRFSGRQFSNSRSEMNVSTLELGDSALYLCASSSPGTGVANYGYTFGSGTRLTVV.

CDR3 sequence (DNA): TGTGCCTGGATGGGGGGAACGGAAAATGGTGGTGGCTGGGAGCAGTACTTC. This codes for CAWMGGTENGGGWEQYF. The V and J genes are TRBV30 and TRBJ2-5; TRBD2 is a possible D gene (6 bases). The CDR3 runs to 17 residues. With 4 bases removed from V and 11 bases from J, the gap between germline ends came to 32 bases. Per germline, CDR1 GTSNPN and CDR2 SVGIG (reference sequence).

CDR3 coding DNA: TGTGCCATCAGTGAGTCGGGACAGAGCAATCAGCCCCAGCATTTT. Its translation: CAISESGQSNQPQHF. The V call is TRBV10-3, the J call TRBJ1-5, with 7 bases that match TRBD1. This CDR3 region has 15 residues. CDR1 is ENHRY and CDR2 is SYGVKD in the germline V gene. Trimming took 0 bases from V and 1 from J; bases not matched to a gene: 0.

V and J are TRBV9 and TRBJ2-3; TRBD2 aligns across 8 bases. The CDR3 spans 15 residues. Germline lookup yields CDR1 SGDLS and CDR2 YYNGEE. The ends lost 3 bases at V and 1 base at J; junction bases unmatched: 4. The DNA for the CDR3 is TGTGCCAGCAGCGCTGGTAGCGGGGGCACAGATACGCAGTATTTT. It is translated as CASSAGSGGTDTQYF.

This clone is a singleton in its sample. V gene TRBV5-1 combines with J gene TRBJ2-7; 7 bases are shared with TRBD1. Germline V gene sequence: CDR1 SGHRS, CDR2 YFSETQ. This CDR3 comprises 14 residues. The J segment lost 5 bases and the V segment lost 4 bases, leaving 9 bases of the junction unmatched. CDR3 coding DNA: TGCGCCAGCAGCATCGACAGGGTTTCGGACGAGCAGTACTTC. The encoded protein is CASSIDRVSDEQYF.

J is TRBJ2-5 and V is TRBV5-1; 8 bases agree with TRBD1. V dropped 3 bases and J dropped 0; count of bases not matched to a gene: 4. CDR3 length: 15 amino acids. Germline V lookup: CDR1 SGHRS, CDR2 YFSETQ. CDR3 nucleotides: TGCGCCAGCAGCTGGACAGGGCCATACCAAGAGACCCAGTACTTC. This gives the protein CASSWTGPYQETQYF.

The chain combines TRBV18 with TRBJ2-4; tentatively, D is TRBD2 (6 bases). The CDR3 sequence is 12 residues long. Looked up from germline, CDR1 is KGHSH and CDR2 is LQKENI. The V gene lost 4 bases and the J gene lost 13 bases, with 14 bases spanning the gap. The CDR3 region has the DNA TGTGCCAGCTCACTCGGGGAGGCTACACAGTACTTC. Translating gives CASSLGEATQYF.

The chain carries TRBV19 and TRBJ2-3; 11 bases align to TRBD2. This CDR3 has 18 residues. The trim removed 1 base at V and 2 bases at J, leaving 8 bases unmatched. The germline CDR1 and CDR2 sequences are LNHDA and SQIVND (reference sequence). The DNA for the CDR3 is TGTGCCAGTAGTATAGTACCTAGCGGGGGGACCTACACAGATACGCAGTATTTT. Its protein is CASSIVPSGGTYTDTQYF.

The rearrangement links TRBV4-3 to TRBJ1-6, with a possible D match to TRBD1 (5 bases). Germline CDR1 and CDR2: LGHNA and YSLEER. V lost 1 base to trimming and J lost 9 bases, with 13 bases between them. This CDR3 is built from 15 residues. The CDR3 DNA reads as TGCGCCAGCAGCCAAGGGGGTCAGGGTGGTTCACCCCTCCACTTT. Translation: CASSQGGQGGSPLHF.

The J gene is TRBJ1-4, the V gene TRBV7-9, with 8 bases matching TRBD1. V lost 5 bases and J lost 0; bases outside the gene matches: 5. The CDR3 sequence is 16 residues long. Germline-derived CDR1 and CDR2 are SEHNR and FQNEAQ (reference sequence). CDR3 bases: TGTGCCAGCAGCCTGGGACAGGTTGCAACTAATGAAAAACTGTTTTTT. Its protein is CASSLGQVATNEKLFF.

V usage is TRBV30 and J usage is TRBJ2-7; D is unresolved. Trimming shortened V by 2 bases and J by 2 bases, and 4 bases separated the two germline ends. The CDR3 sequence is 11 residues long. Germline lookup yields CDR1 GTSNPN and CDR2 SVGIG (reference sequence). CDR3 DNA sequence: TGTGCCTGGAGTCTAACCTACGAGCAGTACTTC. The encoded protein is CAWSLTYEQYF.

The chain recombines TRBV6-5 with TRBJ2-3; D perhaps matches TRBD2 (5 bases). The V gene lost 0 bases and the J gene lost 6 bases, with 10 bases spanning the gap. This CDR3 spans 14 amino acids. Germline V gene lookup returns CDR1 MNHEY and CDR2 SVGAGI. CDR3 amino acids: CASSYSKREDTQYF. DNA of the CDR3: TGTGCCAGCAGTTACTCGAAAAGGGAGGATACGCAGTATTTT.

This clone was seen just once. Other DNA sequences of this sample code for an identical CDR3. The chain couples TRBV7-2 to TRBJ1-6; TRBD1 matches 7 bases. The length of the CDR3 is 12 residues. CDR1 and CDR2 from the germline V gene are SGHTA and FQGNSA. The CDR3 DNA is TGTGCAACCGGGACAGTTAATTCACCCCTCCACTTT. Translation gives CATGTVNSPLHF.

This clone was detected only once. The V gene is TRBV11-2, the J gene TRBJ1-1; 8 bases are shared with TRBD1. The CDR3 totals 14 residues. V shed 5 bases and J 3 bases; nucleotides not matched to a gene: 5. Germline V CDR1 and CDR2: SGHAT, FQNNGV. DNA of the CDR3: TGTGCCAGCAGCGGATTACAGGGGGACACTGAAGCTTTCTTT. Residues: CASSGLQGDTEAFF.

The CDR3 DNA reads as TGTGCCAGCAGCTTGGGTAGCAGTTACTCCTACGAGCAGTACTTC. Translated: CASSLGSSYSYEQYF. The chain uses TRBV5-4 and TRBJ2-7; no clear D. Germline V gives CDR1 SGHNT, CDR2 YYREEE (reference sequence). This CDR3 has 15 residues. The germline V and J ends were trimmed by 0 bases and 0 bases, with 10 bases remaining between them.

This rearrangement joins TRBV7-2 to TRBJ1-6, with 7 bases lining up with TRBD1. This CDR3 spans 16 amino acids. After removal of 4 bases from V and 3 bases from J, the junction contained 6 bases not matched to a gene. From germline, CDR1 is SGHTA and CDR2 FQGNSA. CDR3 bases: TGTGCCAGCAGCTCGCTTACAGGGGACTATAATTCACCCCTCCACTTT. Translating it yields CASSSLTGDYNSPLHF.

This clone appeared once. The J gene is TRBJ1-2, the V gene TRBV9, with D possibly TRBD1 on 6 matching bases. This CDR3 has 16 residues. V was pared by 3 bases and J by 3 bases, with 18 bases between. Per germline, CDR1 SGDLS and CDR2 YYNGEE. The CDR3 DNA reads TGTGCCAGCAGCGGGCGGGGGGGGCTTGTAGACTATGGCTACACCTTC. This encodes CASSGRGGLVDYGYTF. The full variable domain, rest sourced from reference TRBV9 and TRBJ1-2, is DSGVTQTPKHLITATGQRVTLRCSPRSGDLSVYWYQQSLDQGLQFLIQYYNGEERAKGNILERFSAQQFPDLHSELNLSSLELGDSALYFCASSGRGGLVDYGYTFGSGTRLTVV.

The chain couples TRBV27 to TRBJ1-1; D is perhaps TRBD1 (6 bases). The CDR3 length is 14 residues. Germline V CDR1 and CDR2: MNHEY, SMNVEV (reference sequence). Between the trimmed V and J ends, which lost 4 bases and 4 bases, there was a span of 13 bases. The CDR3 DNA sequence: TGTGCCAGCAGTTCCCAGGGGTGGATCACTGAAGCTTTCTTT. As protein: CASSSQGWITEAFF.

The CDR3 DNA follows: TGTGCCAGCAGCTTATGGAGGGGTCAGCCCCAGCATTTT. This sequence encodes CASSLWRGQPQHF. The chain combines TRBV5-5 with TRBJ1-5, with a possible D match to TRBD1 (5 bases). Germline V lookup: CDR1 SGHKS, CDR2 YYEKEE (reference sequence). The CDR3 runs to 13 residues. V was pared by 2 bases and J by 6 bases, with 9 bases between.

This clone was seen a handful of times. This chain links TRBV2 with TRBJ1-2, with TRBD1 identical over 9 bases. Per the germline V gene, CDR1 is SNHLY and CDR2 is FYNNEI. This CDR3 contains 16 residues. V shed 6 bases and J 3 bases; nucleotides not matched to a gene: 11. The CDR3 DNA reads TGTGCCAGCAGGACCGGGACAGGGTCGGTGGACTATGGCTACACCTTC. This sequence encodes CASRTGTGSVDYGYTF.

The V gene is TRBV19, the J gene TRBJ2-1; 8 nucleotides align to TRBD2. The CDR3 is made up of 16 amino acids. V lost 6 bases, J lost 3 bases, and 10 bases stayed unmatched. CDR1 LNHDA and CDR2 SQIVND come from the germline V gene (reference sequence). For the CDR3, the DNA is TGTGCCAGTAGCCCCACTAGCGGAGGAATCTACAATGAGCAGTTCTTC. Amino acid sequence: CASSPTSGGIYNEQFF.